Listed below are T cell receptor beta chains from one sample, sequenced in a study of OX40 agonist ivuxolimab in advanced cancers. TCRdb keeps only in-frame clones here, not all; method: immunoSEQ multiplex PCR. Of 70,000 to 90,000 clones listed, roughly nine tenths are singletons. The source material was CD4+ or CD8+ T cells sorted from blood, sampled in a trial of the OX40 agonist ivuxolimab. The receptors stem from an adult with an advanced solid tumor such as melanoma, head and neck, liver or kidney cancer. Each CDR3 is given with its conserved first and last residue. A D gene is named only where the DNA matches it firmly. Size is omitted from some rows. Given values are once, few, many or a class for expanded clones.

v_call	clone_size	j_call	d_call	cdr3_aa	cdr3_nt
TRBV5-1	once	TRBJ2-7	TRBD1	CASSLDGDRTYEQYF	TGCGCCAGCAGCTTGGACGGGGACAGAACCTACGAGCAGTACTTC
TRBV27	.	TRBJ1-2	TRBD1	CASSPYHRGQRGYTF	TGTGCCAGCAGTCCGTACCACAGGGGGCAACGCGGCTACACCTTC
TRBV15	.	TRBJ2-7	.	CATSRGGGLGYEQYF	TGTGCCACCAGCAGAGGGGGCGGCTTGGGCTACGAGCAGTACTTC
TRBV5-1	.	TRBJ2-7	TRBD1	CASPYRGPSYEQYF	TGCGCCAGCCCCTACAGGGGCCCCTCCTACGAGCAGTACTTC
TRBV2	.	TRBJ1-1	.	CASSVLIGNTEAFF	TGTGCCAGCAGTGTCCTCATCGGGAACACTGAAGCTTTCTTT
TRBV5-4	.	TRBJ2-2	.	CASSPSTTGELFF	TGTGCCAGCAGCCCCTCGACCACCGGGGAGCTGTTTTTT
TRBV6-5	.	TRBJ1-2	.	CASSYQGFSYTF	TGTGCCAGCAGTTACCAGGGTTTTAGCTACACCTTC
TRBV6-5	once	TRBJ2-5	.	CASSYDQETQYF	TGTGCCAGCAGTTACGATCAAGAGACCCAGTACTTC
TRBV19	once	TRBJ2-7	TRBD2	CASSAHLTGLAGVGAYEQYF	TGTGCCAGTAGTGCCCACCTTACGGGACTAGCGGGAGTGGGGGCCTACGAGCAGTACTTC
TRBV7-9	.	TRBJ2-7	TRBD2	CASSLEREGEQYF	TGTGCCAGCAGCTTAGAGCGGGAAGGGGAGCAGTACTTC
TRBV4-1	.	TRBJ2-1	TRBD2	CASSLRLAGVGEQFF	TGCGCCAGCAGCCTACGACTAGCGGGAGTGGGTGAGCAGTTCTTC
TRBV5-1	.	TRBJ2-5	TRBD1	CASSLARGRETQYF	TGCGCCAGCAGCTTGGCCAGGGGGAGAGAGACCCAGTACTTC
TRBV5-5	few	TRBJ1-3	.	CASSFRDGEDTIYF	TGTGCCAGCAGCTTCCGGGACGGCGAGGACACCATATATTTT
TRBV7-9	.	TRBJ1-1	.	CASSFDINTEAFF	TGTGCCAGCAGCTTCGATATTAACACTGAAGCTTTCTTT
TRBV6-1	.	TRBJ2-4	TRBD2	CASKTTSGRGDIQYF	TGTGCCAGCAAAACAACTAGCGGGAGAGGGGACATTCAGTACTTC
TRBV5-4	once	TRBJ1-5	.	CASSLKRGEMLGPQHF	TGTGCCAGCAGCCTCAAGAGGGGGGAAATGTTAGGGCCCCAGCATTTT
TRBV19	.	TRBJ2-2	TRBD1	CASSIIGTGDPNTGELFF	TGTGCCAGTAGTATAATAGGGACAGGGGACCCGAACACCGGGGAGCTGTTTTTT
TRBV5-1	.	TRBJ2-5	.	CASSLEGLGETQYF	TGCGCCAGCAGCTTGGAGGGACTGGGGGAGACCCAGTACTTC
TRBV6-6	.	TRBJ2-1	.	CASTPGPYNEQFF	TGTGCCAGCACCCCGGGACCCTACAATGAGCAGTTCTTC
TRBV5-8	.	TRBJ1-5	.	CASSSGDGDQSNQPQHF	TGTGCCAGCAGCTCAGGCGATGGGGACCAAAGCAATCAGCCCCAGCATTTT
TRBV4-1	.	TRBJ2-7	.	CASSRLGLYEQYF	TGCGCCAGCAGCCGCCTGGGTCTTTACGAGCAGTACTTC
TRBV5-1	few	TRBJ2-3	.	CASSLTGSANLDTQYF	TGCGCCAGCAGCTTGACTGGTAGCGCGAACCTGGATACGCAGTATTTT
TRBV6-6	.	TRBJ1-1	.	CASSRRETEAFF	TGTGCCAGCAGTCGCCGGGAGACTGAAGCTTTCTTT
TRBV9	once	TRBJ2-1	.	CASSSPTLPGAYNEQFF	TGTGCCAGCAGCTCCCCCACCCTTCCGGGGGCCTACAATGAGCAGTTCTTC
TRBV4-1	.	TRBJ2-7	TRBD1	CASSQGHPGTAYEQYF	TGCGCCAGCAGCCAAGGACATCCCGGGACAGCCTACGAGCAGTACTTC
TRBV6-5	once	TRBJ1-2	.	CASSYTGTGGYTF	TGTGCCAGCAGTTACACAGGGACTGGGGGCTACACCTTC
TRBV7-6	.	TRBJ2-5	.	CASTPHQGQETQYF	TGTGCCAGCACCCCCCACCAGGGACAAGAGACCCAGTACTTC
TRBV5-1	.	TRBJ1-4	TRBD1	CASSSTGTGGGKLFF	TGCGCCAGCAGCTCCACCGGGACAGGAGGTGGGAAACTGTTTTTT
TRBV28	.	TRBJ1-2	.	CASSLRGSLYGYTF	TGTGCCAGCAGTTTACGGGGCTCCCTCTATGGCTACACCTTC
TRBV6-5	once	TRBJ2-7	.	CASSDEGPPGEQYF	TGTGCCAGCAGCGATGAGGGGCCGCCGGGGGAGCAGTACTTC
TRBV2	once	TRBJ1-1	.	CASSRGWERAFF	TGTGCCAGCAGTAGGGGCTGGGAAAGGGCTTTCTTT
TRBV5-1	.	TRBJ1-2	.	CASSFDPNLAGGGYGYTF	TGCGCCAGCAGCTTCGACCCCAACCTCGCGGGGGGCGGCTATGGCTACACCTTC
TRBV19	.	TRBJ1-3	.	CASSKRQASSGNTIYF	TGTGCCAGTAGTAAAAGACAGGCGAGCTCTGGAAACACCATATATTTT
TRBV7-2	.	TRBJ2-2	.	CASNLINPGELFF	TGTGCCAGCAACCTGATCAACCCCGGGGAGCTGTTTTTT
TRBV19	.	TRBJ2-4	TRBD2	CASSIGGGAKNIQYF	TGTGCCAGTAGTATTGGGGGGGGAGCCAAAAACATTCAGTACTTC
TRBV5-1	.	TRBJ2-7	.	CASSLQRANEQYF	TGCGCCAGCAGCTTGCAAAGGGCCAACGAGCAGTACTTC
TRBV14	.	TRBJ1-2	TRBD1	CASSQTGQSDYGYTF	TGTGCCAGCAGCCAGACGGGACAGTCTGACTATGGCTACACCTTC
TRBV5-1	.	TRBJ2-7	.	CASSPSHLEGYEQYF	TGCGCCAGCAGCCCTAGTCACCTAGAGGGCTACGAGCAGTACTTC
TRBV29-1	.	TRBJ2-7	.	CSARGSTYEQYF	TGCAGCGCCCGAGGAAGCACCTACGAGCAGTACTTC
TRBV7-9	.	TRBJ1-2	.	CASSFYQGGYTF	TGTGCCAGCAGCTTTTATCAGGGAGGCTACACCTTC
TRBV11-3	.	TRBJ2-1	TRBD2	CASSLGVGRGAYNEQFF	TGTGCCAGCAGCTTAGGCGTAGGGCGGGGGGCTTACAATGAGCAGTTCTTC
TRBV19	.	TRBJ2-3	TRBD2	CASSIAPSRAGGADTQYF	TGTGCCAGTAGTATAGCCCCCTCTCGGGCGGGGGGCGCAGATACGCAGTATTTT
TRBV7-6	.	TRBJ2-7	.	CASSLNNRDGEQYF	TGTGCCAGCAGCTTGAATAACAGGGATGGCGAGCAGTACTTC